This T cell receptor beta chain was sequenced in a study of radiation and T cells in renal cell carcinoma. As for the study in general: Nephrectomy followed 15 Gy stereotactic body radiation by 4 weeks.

Study-wide points: Top tumor clonotypes rose in blood 2 weeks post-radiation, then contracted. Pretreatment tumor biopsies were lacking, so baseline clonotypes are unknown.

Data came from immunoSEQ multiplex PCR; TCRdb stores just in-frame clones and leaves some out. The profile covers around 94,000 clones, with 75% to 90% appearing a single time and roughly 8% taken by the ten largest. V was clipped by 3 bases and J by 4 bases; unmatched bases: 5. Germline CDR1 and CDR2: SEHNR and FQNEAQ (reference sequence). The CDR3 length is 14 residues. Noted time point: baseline pretreatment blood. Regarding treatment: 15 Gy SBRT to primary tumor, nephrectomy 4 weeks later. Radiation-treated patients gave blood at baseline, week 2 and week 4. With regard to this clone: Antigen specificity is unknown.

This TCR came from a man aged 45 to 65 with renal cell carcinoma. This rearrangement joins TRBV7-9 to TRBJ2-7; TRBD1 matches at 8 bases. Specimen: blood, collected from a patient whose treatment included radiotherapy and nephrectomy. CDR3 bases: TGTGCCAGCAGCTTGACAGGGGACCTATACGAGCAGTACTTC. Protein product: CASSLTGDLYEQYF.